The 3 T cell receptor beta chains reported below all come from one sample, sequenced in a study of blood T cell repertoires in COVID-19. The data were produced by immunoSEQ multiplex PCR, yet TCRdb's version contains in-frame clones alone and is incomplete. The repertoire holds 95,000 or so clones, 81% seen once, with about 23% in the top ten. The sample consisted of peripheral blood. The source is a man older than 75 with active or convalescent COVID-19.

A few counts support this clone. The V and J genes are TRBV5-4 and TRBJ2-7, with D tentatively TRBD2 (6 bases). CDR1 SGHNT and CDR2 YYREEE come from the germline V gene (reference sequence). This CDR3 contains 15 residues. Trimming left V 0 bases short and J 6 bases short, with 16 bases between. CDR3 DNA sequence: TGTGCCAGCAGCTTGGCCCCGGGGAGGCGAAGCGAGCAGTACTTC. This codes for CASSLAPGRRSEQYF.

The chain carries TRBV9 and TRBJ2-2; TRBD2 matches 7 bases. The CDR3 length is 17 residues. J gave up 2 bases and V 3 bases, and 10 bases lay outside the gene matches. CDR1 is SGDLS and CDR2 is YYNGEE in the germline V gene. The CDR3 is CASSGVRRGSNTGELFF. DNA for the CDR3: TGTGCCAGCAGCGGGGTCCGGCGGGGGAGTAACACCGGGGAGCTGTTTTTT.

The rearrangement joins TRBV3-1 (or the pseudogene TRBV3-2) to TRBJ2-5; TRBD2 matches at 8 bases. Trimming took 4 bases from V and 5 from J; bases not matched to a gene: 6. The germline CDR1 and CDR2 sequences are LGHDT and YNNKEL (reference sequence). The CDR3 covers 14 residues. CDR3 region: CASSLRTSRETQYF. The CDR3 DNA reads TGTGCCAGCAGCCTACGGACTAGCAGGGAGACCCAGTACTTC.